The 21 T cell receptor beta chains in this list originate from one sample, sequenced in a study of blood T cell repertoires in COVID-19. Clones were sequenced by immunoSEQ multiplex PCR, and TCRdb holds only the in-frame ones, with some missing. Here the sample spans around 300,000 clones, around 86% being singletons. The sequenced material came from peripheral blood. These receptors originate from a human donor in a cohort sampled during active COVID-19.

CDR3 DNA: TGTGCCAGCAGTTACACAGAGTTGCAGGCCCAGTACTTC. It specifies CASSYTELQAQYF. The rearrangement uses TRBV27 and TRBJ2-5; no reliable D call. V was cut by 4 bases and J by 9 bases, with 15 bases left in between. The germline V gene has CDR1 MNHEY and CDR2 SMNVEV (reference sequence). CDR3 length: 13 residues.

This clone was found a few times. The J gene is TRBJ1-6, the V gene TRBV30; 8 positions match TRBD1. The CDR3 spans 15 residues. CDR1 and CDR2 (germline): GTSNPN, SVGIG (reference sequence). Trimming at V came to 0 bases and at J to 6 bases, leaving 4 bases not matched to a gene. Here the CDR3 reads CAWSVRDRSNSPLHF. CDR3 coding DNA: TGTGCCTGGAGTGTACGGGACAGGTCTAATTCACCCCTCCACTTT.

This rearrangement joins TRBV28 to TRBJ2-7; 11 bases agree with TRBD1. The CDR3 contains 15 residues. The germline gives CDR1 MDHEN, CDR2 SYDVKM. V was clipped by 6 bases and J by 6 bases; unmatched bases: 10. CDR3 sequence reads: CASSTTGTGGLEQYF. The DNA for the CDR3 is TGTGCCAGCAGCACAACCGGGACAGGGGGGCTCGAGCAGTACTTC. The full variable domain, in which reference TRBV28 and TRBJ2-7 provide the parts outside the CDR3, is DVKVTQSSRYLVKRTGEKVFLECVQDMDHENMFWYRQDPGLGLRLIYFSYDVKMKEKGDIPEGYSVSREKKERFSLILESASTNQTSMYLCASSTTGTGGLEQYFGPGTRLTVT.

This clone came up once. This chain joins TRBV6-5 and TRBJ2-7, with 10 bases identical to TRBD2. CDR3 length: 13 residues. Germline-derived CDR1 and CDR2 are MNHEY and SVGAGI. Trimming at V came to 6 bases and at J to 4 bases, leaving 3 bases not matched to a gene. The CDR3 sequence is CASSLTSGYEQYF. DNA of the CDR3: TGTGCCAGCAGCCTGACTAGCGGGTACGAGCAGTACTTC.

Remarks on this clone: In the same sample, other DNA sequences code for this CDR3. This rearrangement joins TRBV7-9 to TRBJ2-7; 13 bases are shared with TRBD2. With 5 bases clipped from V and 2 bases from J, the junction kept 3 bases outside the gene matches. Germline values: CDR1 SEHNR, CDR2 FQNEAQ (reference sequence). This CDR3 comprises 15 residues. The CDR3 loop is CASSPGLAGPYEQYF. The DNA for the CDR3 is TGTGCCAGCAGCCCGGGACTAGCGGGACCCTACGAGCAGTACTTC. The whole variable domain, filled in from reference TRBV7-9 and TRBJ2-7, reads DTGVSQNPRHKITKRGQNVTFRCDPISEHNRLYWYRQTLGQGPEFLTYFQNEAQLEKSRLLSDRFSAERPKGSFSTLEIQRTEQGDSAMYLCASSPGLAGPYEQYFGPGTRLTVT.

This clone was seen a few times. The rearrangement joins TRBV5-6 to TRBJ1-5, with 8 bases identical to TRBD1. The junction had 9 bases not matched to a gene; V was cut back by 0 bases and J by 4 bases. There are 17 residues in the CDR3. Germline V CDR1 and CDR2: SGHDT, YYEEEE. The chain's CDR3 is CASSLVGGQGRNQPQHF. CDR3 DNA: TGTGCCAGCAGCTTGGTGGGAGGACAGGGAAGGAATCAGCCCCAGCATTTT.

This rearrangement joins TRBV7-9 to TRBJ1-5; no definite D call. The CDR3 length is 15 residues. With 1 base removed from V and 3 bases from J, the gap between germline ends came to 10 bases. The germline V gene has CDR1 SEHNR and CDR2 FQNEAQ (reference sequence). CDR3 region: CASSLGVGYNQPQHF. The CDR3, as DNA: TGTGCCAGCAGCTTAGGTGTCGGGTACAATCAGCCCCAGCATTTT.

The V and J genes are TRBV7-8 and TRBJ2-7; TRBD2 might be the D (6 bases). Germline lookup yields CDR1 SGHVS and CDR2 FQNEAQ. V lost 0 bases and J 4 bases, leaving 13 bases between the germline ends. The CDR3 has 15 residues. CDR3 in amino acids: CASSLAITSRYEQYF. CDR3 bases: TGTGCCAGCAGCTTAGCGATAACTAGCCGGTACGAGCAGTACTTC.

The chain joins TRBV18 to TRBJ2-3; no clear D gene. The CDR3 extends over 12 amino acids. Germline CDR1 reads KGHSH; CDR2 reads LQKENI. Between the trimmed V and J ends, which lost 6 bases and 5 bases, there was a span of 9 bases. CDR3 sequence reads: CASSRSGDTQYF. The CDR3 region has the DNA TGTGCCAGCTCCCGCTCAGGAGATACGCAGTATTTT.

This clone showed up just once. This chain links TRBV5-1 with TRBJ1-1; 7 nucleotides align to TRBD1. Looked up from germline, CDR1 is SGHRS and CDR2 is YFSETQ. The CDR3 is 16 amino acids. After removal of 2 bases from V and 0 bases from J, the junction contained 7 bases not matched to a gene. CDR3 protein: CASSFRGGEVNTEAFF. The CDR3 nucleotides read TGCGCCAGCAGCTTCAGAGGGGGCGAGGTGAACACTGAAGCTTTCTTT. The entire variable domain, with the rest obtained from reference TRBV5-1 and TRBJ1-1, is as follows: KAGVTQTPRYLIKTRGQQVTLSCSPISGHRSVSWYQQTPGQGLQFLFEYFSETQRNKGNFPGRFSGRQFSNSRSEMNVSTLELGDSALYLCASSFRGGEVNTEAFFGQGTRLTVV.

This clone was recorded only once. The J gene is TRBJ1-2, the V gene TRBV5-1; the D is unclear. The V end was cut by 7 bases, the J end by 5 bases, with 12 bases between. This CDR3 has 12 residues. CDR1 is SGHRS, CDR2 YFSETQ, per germline. The CDR3 loop is CASGIDGYGYTF. In DNA form, the CDR3 reads TGCGCCAGCGGAATCGACGGGTATGGCTACACCTTC.

The chain recombines TRBV19 with TRBJ2-1; 7 bases match TRBD2. With 4 bases clipped from V and 3 bases from J, the junction kept 9 bases outside the gene matches. CDR1 and CDR2 (germline): LNHDA, SQIVND (reference sequence). CDR3 length equals 16 residues. The CDR3, as DNA: TGTGCCAGTAGTACTGTCGCGGGAGTGGACTACAATGAGCAGTTCTTC. Amino acid sequence: CASSTVAGVDYNEQFF.

V and J are TRBV28 and TRBJ2-7, with D perhaps matching TRBD2 (5 bases). The CDR3 is 12 residues long. The V end was cut by 7 bases, the J end by 7 bases, with 14 bases between. Per the germline V gene, CDR1 is MDHEN and CDR2 is SYDVKM. The CDR3 DNA is TGTGCCAGCAACGGTCGGCCGGGGGAGCAGTACTTC. Translation gives CASNGRPGEQYF.

V usage is TRBV6-1 and J usage is TRBJ2-5; D remains ambiguous. Trimming stripped 3 bases from V and 2 bases from J, with 7 bases between. This CDR3 is 13 amino acids long. Per germline, CDR1 MNHNS and CDR2 SASEGT. This chain's CDR3 is CASSEGLQETQYF. CDR3 nucleotides: TGTGCCAGCAGTGAGGGCTTACAAGAGACCCAGTACTTC.

J is TRBJ1-5 and V is TRBV3-1 (or the pseudogene TRBV3-2); 7 positions agree with TRBD1. The CDR3 is 13 residues long. V shed 6 bases and J 6 bases; nucleotides not matched to a gene: 5. Germline lookup yields CDR1 LGHDT and CDR2 YNNKEL (reference sequence). In DNA form, the CDR3 reads TGTGCCAGCAGTCCGGGACAGATTCAGCCCCAGCATTTT. Translated: CASSPGQIQPQHF.

The V call is TRBV3-1 (or the pseudogene TRBV3-2), the J call TRBJ1-2; 8 bases are a match to TRBD1. The CDR3 is made up of 14 amino acids. Unmatched junction bases numbered 6, after V lost 4 bases and J lost 5 bases. CDR1 and CDR2 from the germline V gene are LGHDT and YNNKEL (reference sequence). CDR3 loop: CASSPIQGGYGYTF. The CDR3 DNA reads as TGTGCCAGCAGCCCCATACAGGGGGGATATGGCTACACCTTC.

This clone was seen only once. The rearrangement uses TRBV5-1 and TRBJ2-2, with 11 bases that match TRBD2. The junction had 5 bases not matched to a gene; V was cut back by 4 bases and J by 3 bases. This CDR3 is built from 16 residues. Germline CDR1 reads SGHRS; CDR2 reads YFSETQ. CDR3 nucleotide sequence: TGCGCCAGCAGCCAGACTAGCGGGGCATACACCGGGGAGCTGTTTTTT. This gives the protein CASSQTSGAYTGELFF.

CDR3 in amino acids: CASRSPKGGRRGYEQYF. In nucleotides, the CDR3 is TGTGCCAGCAGATCCCCAAAGGGCGGGAGGAGGGGTTACGAGCAGTACTTC. V and J are TRBV28 and TRBJ2-7; TRBD2 aligns across 8 bases. With 6 bases clipped from V and 4 bases from J, the junction kept 17 bases outside the gene matches. Germline values: CDR1 MDHEN, CDR2 SYDVKM. This CDR3 is 17 amino acids long.

Only a few counts were recorded for this clone. The V and J genes are TRBV11-2 and TRBJ2-1, with 13 bases fitting TRBD2. V was clipped by 4 bases and J by 13 bases; unmatched bases: 1. The CDR3 totals 12 residues. CDR1 is SGHAT and CDR2 is FQNNGV in the germline V gene. CDR3 loop: CASSSGLAGQFF. The CDR3 region has the DNA TGTGCCAGCAGCTCGGGACTAGCGGGACAGTTCTTC.

The rearrangement joins TRBV6-6 to TRBJ1-1; the D is unclear. Germline assignment: CDR1 MNHNY and CDR2 SVGAGI (reference sequence). V lost 6 bases, J lost 6 bases, and 14 bases lay in between. The CDR3 has 13 residues. As DNA, the CDR3 is TGTGCCAGCAGCCCCGGGAGTCTGGCTGAAGCTTTCTTT. Amino acids: CASSPGSLAEAFF.

The chain has TRBV10-3 and TRBJ2-1; TRBD2 is a possible D gene (5 bases). V was shortened by 1 base and J by 6 bases, with 13 bases between the two germline ends. Per the germline V gene, CDR1 is ENHRY and CDR2 is SYGVKD. The CDR3 contains 15 residues. The CDR3 sequence: CAISELLGSLNEQFF. DNA of the CDR3: TGTGCCATCAGTGAGTTACTAGGCTCCCTCAATGAGCAGTTCTTC.